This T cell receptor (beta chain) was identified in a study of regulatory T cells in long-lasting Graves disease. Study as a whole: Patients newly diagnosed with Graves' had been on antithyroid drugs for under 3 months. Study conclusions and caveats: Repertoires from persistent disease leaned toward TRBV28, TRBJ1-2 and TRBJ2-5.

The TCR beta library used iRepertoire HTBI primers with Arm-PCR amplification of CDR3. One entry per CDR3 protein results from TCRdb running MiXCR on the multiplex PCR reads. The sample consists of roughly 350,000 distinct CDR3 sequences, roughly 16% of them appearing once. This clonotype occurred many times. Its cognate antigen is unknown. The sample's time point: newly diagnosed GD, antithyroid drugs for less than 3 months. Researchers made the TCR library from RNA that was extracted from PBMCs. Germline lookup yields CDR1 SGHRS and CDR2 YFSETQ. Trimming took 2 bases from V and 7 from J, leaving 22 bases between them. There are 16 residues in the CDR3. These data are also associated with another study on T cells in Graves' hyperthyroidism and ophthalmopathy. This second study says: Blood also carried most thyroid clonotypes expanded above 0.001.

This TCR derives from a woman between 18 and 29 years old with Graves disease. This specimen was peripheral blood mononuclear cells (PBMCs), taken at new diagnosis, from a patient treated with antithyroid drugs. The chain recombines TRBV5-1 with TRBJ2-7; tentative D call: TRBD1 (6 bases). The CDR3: CASSLGNLGAVLEQYF. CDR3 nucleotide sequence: TGCGCCAGCAGCTTAGGCAATCTGGGGGCGGTATTAGAGCAGTACTTC. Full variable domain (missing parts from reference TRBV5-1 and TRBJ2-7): KAGVTQTPRYLIKTRGQQVTLSCSPISGHRSVSWYQQTPGQGLQFLFEYFSETQRNKGNFPGRFSGRQFSNSRSEMNVSTLELGDSALYLCASSLGNLGAVLEQYFGPGTRLTVT.